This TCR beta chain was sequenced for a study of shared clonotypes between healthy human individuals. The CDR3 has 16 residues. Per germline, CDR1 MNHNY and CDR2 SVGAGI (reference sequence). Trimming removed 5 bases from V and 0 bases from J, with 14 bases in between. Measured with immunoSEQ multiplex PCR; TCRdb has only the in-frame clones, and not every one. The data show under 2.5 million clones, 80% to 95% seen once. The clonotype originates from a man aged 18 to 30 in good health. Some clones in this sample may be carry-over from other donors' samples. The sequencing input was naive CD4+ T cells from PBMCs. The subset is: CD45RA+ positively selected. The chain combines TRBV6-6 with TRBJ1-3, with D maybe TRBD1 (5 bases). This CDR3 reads CASSGTGTVSGNTIYF. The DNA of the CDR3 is TGTGCCAGCAGTGGCACCGGGACGGTCTCTGGAAACACCATATATTTT.